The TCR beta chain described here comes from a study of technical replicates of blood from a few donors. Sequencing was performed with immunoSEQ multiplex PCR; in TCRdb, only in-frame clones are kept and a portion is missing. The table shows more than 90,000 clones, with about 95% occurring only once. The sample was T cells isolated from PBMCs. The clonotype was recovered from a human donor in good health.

The CDR3 protein is CASSQDRRVDTQYF. The CDR3, as DNA: TGTGCCAGCAGCCAAGATCGACGGGTAGATACGCAGTATTTT. The genes are TRBV4-2 and TRBJ2-3; D call uncertain. Trimming took 0 bases from V and 5 from J, leaving 9 bases between them. In germline, CDR1 is LGHNA, CDR2 YNFKEQ. The CDR3 has 14 amino acids.